This entry lists 23 T cell receptor beta chains sequenced from one sample in a study of blood T cell repertoires in COVID-19. Here immunoSEQ multiplex PCR was the method, and the copy in TCRdb shows in-frame clones only, minus some. The sample holds about 230,000 clones, roughly 90% seen once. The sequenced sample consisted of peripheral blood. These receptors were taken from a woman in her sixties with acute or convalescent COVID-19.

The gene calls are TRBV7-2 and TRBJ2-3, with TRBD2 matching 7 bases. CDR3 size: 16 residues. Germline V gene lookup returns CDR1 SGHTA and CDR2 FQGNSA. V was pared by 1 base and J by 7 bases, with 11 bases of the junction left unmatched. The CDR3 DNA is TGTGCCAGCAGCTTAGGCTCAGCGGGGTCCGCGAATACGCAGTATTTT. Protein: CASSLGSAGSANTQYF.

The genes are TRBV6-5 and TRBJ2-1; perhaps TRBD2 as D (6 bases). CDR1 MNHEY and CDR2 SVGAGI come from the germline V gene. CDR3 length: 15 residues. V was trimmed by 4 bases and J by 0 bases, leaving 10 bases between them. The CDR3 DNA is TGTGCCAGCAGTTTCGCGGGGAGCTCCTACAATGAGCAGTTCTTC. Its protein is CASSFAGSSYNEQFF.

This clone appeared once. The chain has TRBV6-5 and TRBJ1-2, with D possibly matching TRBD1 (5 bases). Per germline, CDR1 MNHEY and CDR2 SVGAGI. V was trimmed by 2 bases and J by 8 bases, leaving 12 bases between them. The CDR3 consists of 13 residues. The CDR3: CASSYTGRDGYTF. In DNA form, the CDR3 reads TGTGCCAGCAGTTACACCGGGAGGGACGGCTACACCTTC.

V usage is TRBV2 and J usage is TRBJ1-2; possibly TRBD1 for D (6 bases). CDR1 and CDR2 (germline): SNHLY, FYNNEI. Trimming shortened V by 7 bases and J by 3 bases, and 6 bases separated the two germline ends. This CDR3 is built from 11 residues. The CDR3 loop reads CASTGDYGYTF. The DNA for the CDR3 is TGTGCCAGCACAGGGGACTATGGCTACACCTTC.

The rearrangement joins TRBV6-5 to TRBJ2-1, with a tentative D call TRBD1 (6 bases). This CDR3 contains 15 residues. V was trimmed by 7 bases and J by 10 bases, leaving 23 bases between them. CDR1 is MNHEY and CDR2 is SVGAGI in the germline V gene. As DNA, the CDR3 is TGTGCCAGCACAGGGGACCGGCTCCGGGACGGGGAGCAGTTCTTC. The encoded protein is CASTGDRLRDGEQFF.

This chain uses TRBV7-2 with TRBJ1-2; D perhaps matches TRBD1 (6 bases). Germline V gives CDR1 SGHTA, CDR2 FQGNSA. Trimming removed 5 bases from V and 5 bases from J, with 15 bases in between. The CDR3 contains 14 residues. CDR3 sequence reads: CASSPLDSSYGYTF. CDR3 coding DNA: TGTGCCAGCAGCCCGCTGGACAGCTCTTATGGCTACACCTTC.

The chain recombines TRBV13 with TRBJ2-1; 13 nucleotides line up with TRBD2. V was clipped by 4 bases and J by 5 bases; unmatched bases: 14. Germline V gene lookup returns CDR1 PRHDT and CDR2 FYEKMQ (reference sequence). The CDR3 runs 19 residues. As DNA, the CDR3 is TGTGCCAGCAGCTCCCCACCAGGACTAGCGGGGGACCCGAACAATGAGCAGTTCTTC. Protein: CASSSPPGLAGDPNNEQFF.

In regard to this clone: The junction and the germline gene differ at one end; a read error may be behind it. The CDR3 DNA sequence: TGTGCCAGCAGTGAACGGGGGACAGGGGTGTTC. Translated: CASSERGTGVF. The rearrangement joins TRBV6-1 to TRBJ2-7, with 10 positions matching TRBD1. CDR1 is MNHNS and CDR2 is SASEGT in the germline V gene. The CDR3 totals 11 residues.

V and J are TRBV3-1 (or the pseudogene TRBV3-2) and TRBJ1-3, with D possibly TRBD1 on 5 matching bases. Per the germline V gene, CDR1 is LGHDT and CDR2 is YNNKEL (reference sequence). V lost 1 base to trimming and J lost 0 bases, with 10 bases between them. The CDR3 has 16 amino acids. CDR3 in amino acids: CASSQAGGGSGNTIYF. The CDR3 bases are TGTGCCAGCAGCCAAGCCGGGGGGGGCTCTGGAAACACCATATATTTT.

The rearrangement joins TRBV5-1 to TRBJ1-3; possibly TRBD1 for D (6 bases). Trimming pared 0 bases from V and 0 bases from J, leaving 19 bases between. Per the germline V gene, CDR1 is SGHRS and CDR2 is YFSETQ. This CDR3 is built from 19 residues. DNA for the CDR3: TGCGCCAGCAGCTTGGAGGCAGGGGCAGAAGGGGTCTCTGGAAACACCATATATTTT. It translates to CASSLEAGAEGVSGNTIYF. The whole variable domain, filled in from reference TRBV5-1 and TRBJ1-3, reads KAGVTQTPRYLIKTRGQQVTLSCSPISGHRSVSWYQQTPGQGLQFLFEYFSETQRNKGNFPGRFSGRQFSNSRSEMNVSTLELGDSALYLCASSLEAGAEGVSGNTIYFGEGSWLTVV.

The chain is built from TRBV28 and TRBJ2-3; tentatively, D is TRBD1 (5 bases). V shed 5 bases and J shed 0 bases, with 9 bases lying between them. The CDR3 runs 14 residues. Germline-derived CDR1 and CDR2 are MDHEN and SYDVKM. CDR3 protein: CASSPGSSTDTQYF. The CDR3 DNA sequence: TGTGCCAGCAGTCCAGGGTCTAGCACAGATACGCAGTATTTT.

This clone has a handful of counts. V is TRBV11-2 and J is TRBJ1-2; D is ambiguous. V lost 4 bases to trimming and J lost 6 bases, with 18 bases between them. The CDR3 contains 15 residues. Germline CDR1 is SGHAT and CDR2 is FQNNGV. This chain's CDR3 is CASSSLFTRRDGYTF. CDR3 in DNA: TGTGCCAGCAGCTCTTTGTTCACCAGGAGGGATGGCTACACCTTC. The full variable domain, rest sourced from reference TRBV11-2 and TRBJ1-2, is EAGVAQSPRYKIIEKRQSVAFWCNPISGHATLYWYQQILGQGPKLLIQFQNNGVVDDSQLPKDRFSAERLKGVDSTLKIQPAKLEDSAVYLCASSSLFTRRDGYTFGSGTRLTVV.

This clone was detected only once. The V call is TRBV7-9, the J call TRBJ1-2, with 8 bases fitting TRBD1. With V trimmed by 1 base and J by 5 bases, 9 bases remained unmatched. The CDR3 totals 16 residues. Germline V gene lookup returns CDR1 SEHNR and CDR2 FQNEAQ (reference sequence). The CDR3 bases are TGTGCCAGCAGCTTAGTATGGGGGACAGGAGGTTATGGCTACACCTTC. It translates to CASSLVWGTGGYGYTF.

This sequence joins TRBV18 and TRBJ1-2; TRBD1 might be the D (6 bases). This CDR3 region has 14 residues. Trimming left V 6 bases short and J 2 bases short, with 13 bases between. Germline CDR1 is KGHSH and CDR2 is LQKENI. CDR3 coding DNA: TGTGCCAGCTCTCAAGGACAGCAGAACTATGGCTACACCTTC. As protein: CASSQGQQNYGYTF.

This clone has only a few counts. The gene calls are TRBV10-1 and TRBJ2-7; 7 nucleotides align to TRBD1. This CDR3 has 15 amino acids. Germline values: CDR1 WNHNN, CDR2 SYGVQD (reference sequence). V lost 4 bases, J lost 1 base, and 7 bases stayed unmatched. CDR3 residues: CASSGGQTTSYEQYF. The CDR3 nucleotides are TGCGCCAGCAGTGGGGGACAGACGACATCCTACGAGCAGTACTTC.

V is TRBV7-9 and J is TRBJ2-7, with TRBD1 identical over 11 bases. CDR1 and CDR2 from the germline V gene are SEHNR and FQNEAQ (reference sequence). J was trimmed by 5 bases and V by 5 bases; bases with no gene match: 8. The CDR3 consists of 15 residues. The CDR3 bases are TGTGCCAGCAGCCTAAGGACAGGGGGCAGCCACGAGCAGTACTTC. This encodes CASSLRTGGSHEQYF.

This clone was detected a few times. In nucleotides, the CDR3 is TGCAGTGCTAGTGGTAGCGGGAGGGGAATCGGGGAGCTGTTTTTT. Translated, it gives CSASGSGRGIGELFF. The genes are TRBV20-1 and TRBJ2-2; 11 bases match TRBD2. The CDR3 length is 15 residues. The J segment lost 7 bases and the V segment lost 3 bases, leaving 7 bases of the junction unmatched. CDR1 and CDR2 (germline): DFQATT, SNEGSKA (reference sequence).

The genes are TRBV9 and TRBJ2-3; 8 nucleotides match TRBD1. CDR1 is SGDLS, CDR2 YYNGEE, per germline. The CDR3 consists of 16 residues. Trimming took 2 bases from V and 4 from J; bases not matched to a gene: 9. CDR3 amino acids: CASSVADRGIADTQYF. The CDR3 DNA reads as TGTGCCAGCAGCGTCGCAGACAGGGGTATCGCAGATACGCAGTATTTT.

The V gene is TRBV24-1, the J gene TRBJ1-4; TRBD1 aligns across 7 bases. The V gene's germline CDR1 is KGHDR and CDR2 SFDVKD. The CDR3 totals 15 residues. J gave up 4 bases and V 10 bases, and 11 bases lay outside the gene matches. This chain's CDR3 is CATHNGGQNNEKLFF. DNA for the CDR3: TGTGCCACTCACAATGGGGGACAGAATAATGAAAAACTGTTTTTT.

The chain has TRBV14 and TRBJ2-7, with D perhaps TRBD2 (5 bases). V was pared by 0 bases and J by 5 bases, with 11 bases between. In germline, CDR1 is SGHDN, CDR2 FVKESK. The CDR3 is made up of 14 amino acids. In nucleotides, the CDR3 is TGTGCCAGCAGCCAAGAATTGGCGGGTAACGAGCAGTACTTC. It codes for CASSQELAGNEQYF.

V is TRBV7-2 and J is TRBJ1-2, with D maybe TRBD1 (5 bases). The CDR3 is 13 residues long. Germline V gives CDR1 SGHTA, CDR2 FQGNSA. V was shortened by 3 bases and J by 4 bases, with 9 bases between the two germline ends. Here the CDR3 DNA reads TGTGCCAGCAGCTTCAGGGATCGCTATGGCTACACCTTC. The encoded protein is CASSFRDRYGYTF.

The V and J genes are TRBV6-2 or TRBV6-3 and TRBJ2-5; maybe TRBD1 (6 bases). The CDR3 has 13 amino acids. Trimming removed 3 bases at V and 5 bases at J, with 10 bases between. Germline V CDR1 and CDR2: MNHEY, SVGEGT. This CDR3 reads CASSYGGYETQYF. CDR3 nucleotides: TGTGCCAGCAGTTATGGGGGCTACGAGACCCAGTACTTC.

The chain joins TRBV5-4 to TRBJ2-2; 12 bases are shared with TRBD1. The germline V gene has CDR1 SGHNT and CDR2 YYREEE (reference sequence). The CDR3 totals 17 residues. V trimming: 4 bases; J trimming: 2 bases; junction bases outside the gene matches: 6. CDR3: CASSLGQGARNTGELFF. For the CDR3, the DNA is TGTGCCAGCAGCCTGGGACAGGGGGCCCGTAACACCGGGGAGCTGTTTTTT.